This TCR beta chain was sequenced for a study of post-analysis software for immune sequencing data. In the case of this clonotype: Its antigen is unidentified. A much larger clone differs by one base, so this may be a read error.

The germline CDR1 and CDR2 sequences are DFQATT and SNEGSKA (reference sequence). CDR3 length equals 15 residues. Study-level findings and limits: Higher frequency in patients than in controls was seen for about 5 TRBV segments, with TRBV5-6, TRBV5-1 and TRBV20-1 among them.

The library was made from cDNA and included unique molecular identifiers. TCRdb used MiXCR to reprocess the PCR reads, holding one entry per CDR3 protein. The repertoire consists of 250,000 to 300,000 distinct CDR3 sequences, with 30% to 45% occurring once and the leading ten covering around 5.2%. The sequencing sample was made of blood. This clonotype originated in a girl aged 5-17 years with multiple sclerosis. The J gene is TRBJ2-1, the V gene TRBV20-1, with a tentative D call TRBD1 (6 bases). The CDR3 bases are TGCAGTCCTAGTCCCTTCGACAGGTTAATCAATGAGCAGTTCTTC. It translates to CSPSPFDRLINEQFF.